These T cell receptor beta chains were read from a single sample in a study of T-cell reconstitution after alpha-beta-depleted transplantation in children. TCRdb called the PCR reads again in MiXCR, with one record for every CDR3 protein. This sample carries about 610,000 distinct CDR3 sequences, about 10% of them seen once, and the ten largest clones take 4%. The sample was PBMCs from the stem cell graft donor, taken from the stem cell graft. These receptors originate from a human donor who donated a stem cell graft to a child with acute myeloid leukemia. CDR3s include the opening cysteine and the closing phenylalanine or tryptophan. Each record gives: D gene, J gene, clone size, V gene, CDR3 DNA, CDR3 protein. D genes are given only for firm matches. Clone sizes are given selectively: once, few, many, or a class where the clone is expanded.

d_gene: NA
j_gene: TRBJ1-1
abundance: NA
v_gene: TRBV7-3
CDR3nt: TGTGCCAGCAGCTTAGCCCCCGCGACACTCTCCGAAGCTTTCTTT
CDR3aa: CASSLAPATLSEAFF

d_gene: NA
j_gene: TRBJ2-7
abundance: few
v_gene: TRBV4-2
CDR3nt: TGTGCCAGCAGCCAAGATAGTAGCGGTTTTCCGCACTTC
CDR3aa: CASSQDSSGFPHF

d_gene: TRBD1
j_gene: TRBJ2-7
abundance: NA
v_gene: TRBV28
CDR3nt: TGTGCCAGCAGTAAATTGGCTTCCGGGACAGGGTTAAACGAGCAGTACTTC
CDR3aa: CASSKLASGTGLNEQYF

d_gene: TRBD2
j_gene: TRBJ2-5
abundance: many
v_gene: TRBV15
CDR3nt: TGTGCCACCAGCAGAAGACCGGGACTAGCAGGGCAAGAGACCCAGTACTTC
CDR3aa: CATSRRPGLAGQETQYF

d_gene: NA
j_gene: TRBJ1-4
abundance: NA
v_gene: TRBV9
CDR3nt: TGTGCCAGCAGCGTAGTCCCGGGAGAATATGAAAAACTGTTTTTT
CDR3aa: CASSVVPGEYEKLFF

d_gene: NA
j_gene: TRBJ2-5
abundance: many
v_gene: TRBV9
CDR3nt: TGTGCCAGCAGCGTAGGAGGAGGCGGCGGGGTCCCACCAGAGACCCAGTACTTC
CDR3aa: CASSVGGGGGVPPETQYF

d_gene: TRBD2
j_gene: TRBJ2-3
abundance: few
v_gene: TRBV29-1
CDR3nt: TGCAGCGTTGAAGATTACGGGGGACTAGCGGGGTCCACAGATACGCAGTATTTT
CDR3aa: CSVEDYGGLAGSTDTQYF

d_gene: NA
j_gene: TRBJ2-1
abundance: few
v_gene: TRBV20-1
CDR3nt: TGCAGTGCTAGGTCCACGGACTCCTACAATGAGCAGTTCTTC
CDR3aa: CSARSTDSYNEQFF

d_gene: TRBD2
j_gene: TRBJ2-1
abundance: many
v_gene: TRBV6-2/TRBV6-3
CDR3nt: TGTGCCAGCAGTTTTTTAGCGGGAGGGGCCTACAATGAGCAGTTCTTC
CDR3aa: CASSFLAGGAYNEQFF

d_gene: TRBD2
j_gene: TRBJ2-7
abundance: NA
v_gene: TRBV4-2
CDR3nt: TGTGCCAGCAGCCAAGGGGTAGCGGGAGAACCCTACGAGCAGTACTTC
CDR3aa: CASSQGVAGEPYEQYF

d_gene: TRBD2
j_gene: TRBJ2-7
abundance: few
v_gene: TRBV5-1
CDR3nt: TGCGCCAGCAGCTTGGATAGCGGGCGCTACGAGCAGTACTTC
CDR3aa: CASSLDSGRYEQYF

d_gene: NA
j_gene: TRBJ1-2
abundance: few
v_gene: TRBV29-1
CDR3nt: TGCAGCGCATACCAGGGAAGCGGCTACACCTTC
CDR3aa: CSAYQGSGYTF

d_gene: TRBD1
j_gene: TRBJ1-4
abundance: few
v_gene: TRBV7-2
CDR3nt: TGTGCCAGCAGCCCTGCCCCGGGACAGGGCAATGAAAAACTGTTTTTT
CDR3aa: CASSPAPGQGNEKLFF

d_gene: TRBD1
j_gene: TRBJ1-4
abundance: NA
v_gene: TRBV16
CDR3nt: TGTGCCAGCACCCACCGGGACAGGGGTGAAAAACTGTTTTTT
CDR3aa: CASTHRDRGEKLFF

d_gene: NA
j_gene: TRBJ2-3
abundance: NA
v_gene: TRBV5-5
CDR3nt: TGTGCCAGCAGCTTCCGACGAGCCGACACAGATACGCAGTATTTT
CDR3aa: CASSFRRADTDTQYF

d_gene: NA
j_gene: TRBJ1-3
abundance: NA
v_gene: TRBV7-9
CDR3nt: TGTGCCAGCCACGTAACTGACTCTGGAAACACCATATATTTT
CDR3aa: CASHVTDSGNTIYF

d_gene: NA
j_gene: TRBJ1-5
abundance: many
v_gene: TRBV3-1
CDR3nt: TGTGCCAGCAGCCAAAGAAACAGAGATCAGCCCCAGCATTTT
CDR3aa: CASSQRNRDQPQHF

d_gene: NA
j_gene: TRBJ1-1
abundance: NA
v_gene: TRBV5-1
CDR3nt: TGCGCCAGCAGCGCACTCGGGTTACTGACTGAAGCTTTCTTT
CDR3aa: CASSALGLLTEAFF

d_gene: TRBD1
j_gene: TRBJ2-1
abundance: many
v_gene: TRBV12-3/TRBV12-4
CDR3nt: TGTGCCAGCAGTCCCGGGACAGGGGAGTGGGAGCAGTTCTTC
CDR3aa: CASSPGTGEWEQFF

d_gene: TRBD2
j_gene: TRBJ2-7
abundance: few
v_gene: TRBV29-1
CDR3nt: TGCAGCGTTGTAGTGTATGGGCTAGCGGGCTCCTACGAGCAGTACTTC
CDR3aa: CSVVVYGLAGSYEQYF

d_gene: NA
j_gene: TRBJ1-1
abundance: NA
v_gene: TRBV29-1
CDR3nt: TGCAGCGTTTCCCGTGGGGGAAACACTGAAGCTTTCTTT
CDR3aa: CSVSRGGNTEAFF

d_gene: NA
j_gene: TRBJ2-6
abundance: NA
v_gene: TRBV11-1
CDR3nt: TGTGCCAGCAGCTCCCGACCTACAGGACTCTCTGGGGCCAACGTCCTGACTTTC
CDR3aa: CASSSRPTGLSGANVLTF

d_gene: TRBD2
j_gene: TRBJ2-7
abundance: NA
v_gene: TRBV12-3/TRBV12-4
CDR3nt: TGTGCCAGCAGTTTCTCGGGACTAGCGGCCCCCAGAGCCAACGAGCAGTACTTC
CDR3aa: CASSFSGLAAPRANEQYF

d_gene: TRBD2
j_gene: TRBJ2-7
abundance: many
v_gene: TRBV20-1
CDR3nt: TGCAGTGCTGGGGTTGGACTAGCGGTCTACGAGCAGTACTTC
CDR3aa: CSAGVGLAVYEQYF

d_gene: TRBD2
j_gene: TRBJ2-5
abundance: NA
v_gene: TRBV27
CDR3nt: TGTGCCAGCAGTCCCAGACTAGCGGGCAATCGGCGAGAGACCCAGTACTTC
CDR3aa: CASSPRLAGNRRETQYF

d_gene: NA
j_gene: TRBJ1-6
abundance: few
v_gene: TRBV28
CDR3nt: TGTGCCAGCAGTTTAGGGGGCATGAATTCACCCCTCCACTTT
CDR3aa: CASSLGGMNSPLHF

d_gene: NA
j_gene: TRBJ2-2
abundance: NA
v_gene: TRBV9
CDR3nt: TGTGCCAGCAGCGTAAATCCAGGGAACACCGGGGAGCTGTTTTTT
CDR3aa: CASSVNPGNTGELFF

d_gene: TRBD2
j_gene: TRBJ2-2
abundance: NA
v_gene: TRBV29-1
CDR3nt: TGCAGCGCAACACTAGCGGGAGGGCCCGGGGAGCTGTTTTTT
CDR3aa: CSATLAGGPGELFF

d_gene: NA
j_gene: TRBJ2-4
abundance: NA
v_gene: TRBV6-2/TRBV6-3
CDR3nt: TGTGCCAGCAGTTACTCGGGTGAAAACATTCAGTACTTC
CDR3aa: CASSYSGENIQYF

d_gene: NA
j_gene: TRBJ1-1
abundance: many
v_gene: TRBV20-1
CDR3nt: TGCAGTGCTCCCCCGGACGGAATGAACACTGAAGCTTTCTTT
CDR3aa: CSAPPDGMNTEAFF

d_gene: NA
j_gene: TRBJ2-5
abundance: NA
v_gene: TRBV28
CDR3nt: TGTGCCAGCAGTTGGCCTTCTACAGGGATCCAAGAGACCCAGTACTTC
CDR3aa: CASSWPSTGIQETQYF

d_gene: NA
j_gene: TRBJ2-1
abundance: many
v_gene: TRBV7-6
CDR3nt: TGTGCCAGCAGCTTAGAAATTAGTACCAATGAGCAGTTCTTC
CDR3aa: CASSLEISTNEQFF